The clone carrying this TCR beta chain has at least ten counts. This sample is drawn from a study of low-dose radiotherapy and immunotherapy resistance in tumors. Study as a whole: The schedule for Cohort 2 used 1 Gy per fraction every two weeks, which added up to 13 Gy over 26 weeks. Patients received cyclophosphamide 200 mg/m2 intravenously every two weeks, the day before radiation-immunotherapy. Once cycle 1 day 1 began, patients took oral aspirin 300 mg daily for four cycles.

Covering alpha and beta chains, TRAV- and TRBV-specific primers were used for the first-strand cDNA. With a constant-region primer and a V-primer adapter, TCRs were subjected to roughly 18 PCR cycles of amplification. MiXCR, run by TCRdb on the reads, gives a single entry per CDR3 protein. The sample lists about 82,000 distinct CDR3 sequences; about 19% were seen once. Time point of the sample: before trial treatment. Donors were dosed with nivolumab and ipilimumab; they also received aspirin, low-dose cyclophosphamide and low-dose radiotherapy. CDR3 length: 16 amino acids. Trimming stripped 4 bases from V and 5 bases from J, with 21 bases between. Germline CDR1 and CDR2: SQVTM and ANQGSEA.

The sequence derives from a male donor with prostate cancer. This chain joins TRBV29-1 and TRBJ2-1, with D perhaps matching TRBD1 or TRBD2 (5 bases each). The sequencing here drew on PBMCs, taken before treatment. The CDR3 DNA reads TGCAGCGTTGCGGGACGCCCTACCAGAGGGGACAATGAGCAGTTCTTC. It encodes CSVAGRPTRGDNEQFF.